This T cell receptor beta chain came from a study of metastatic and nonmetastatic thyroid tumors. Study-wide context: Across peripheral blood and tumor or nodule tissue samples taken from malignant and benign thyroid patients, the repertoires were compared with one another. Findings and limits, study-wide: It was reportedly found that TCR beta diversity was significantly higher in malignant thyroid tumors than in benign nodules, a difference seen in both blood and tumor samples.

In its sample, this clone was seen many times. Its specificity is not known. From the PCR reads, TCRdb re-called clones with MiXCR. The sample carries roughly 63,000 clones, around 16% recorded once. Until they underwent thyroid surgery, no patient had received any treatment. V gave up 5 bases and J gave up 3 bases; unmatched junction bases: 10. The CDR3 is 14 residues long. CDR1 is DFQATT, CDR2 SNEGSKA, per germline (reference sequence). V and J are TRBV20-1 and TRBJ2-7; 7 bases align to TRBD2. Sequencing was performed on blood. The receptor comes from a male donor with papillary thyroid cancer or a benign thyroid nodule (not recorded which). Some clones in this sample may be carry-over from other donors' samples. CDR3 in amino acids: CSALRIAGNYEQYV. The DNA of the CDR3 is TGCAGTGCTCTCAGGATAGCGGGCAACTACGAGCAGTACGTC.